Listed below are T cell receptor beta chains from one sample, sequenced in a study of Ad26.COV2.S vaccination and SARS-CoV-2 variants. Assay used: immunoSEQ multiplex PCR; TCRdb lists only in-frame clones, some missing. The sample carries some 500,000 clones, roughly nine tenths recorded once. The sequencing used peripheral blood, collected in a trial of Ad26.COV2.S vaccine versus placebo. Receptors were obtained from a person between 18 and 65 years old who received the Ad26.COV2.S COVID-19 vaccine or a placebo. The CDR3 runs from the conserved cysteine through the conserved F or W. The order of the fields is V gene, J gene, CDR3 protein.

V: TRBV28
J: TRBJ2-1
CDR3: CASSNYLDRGGYNEQFF

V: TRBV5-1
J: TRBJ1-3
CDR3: CASSLVGGLGNTIYF

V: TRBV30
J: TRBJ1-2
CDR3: CAWSVHSGDYGYTF

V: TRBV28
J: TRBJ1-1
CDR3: CVTSQTLNTEAFF

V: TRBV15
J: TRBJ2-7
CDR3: CATSRDGGAYYEQYF

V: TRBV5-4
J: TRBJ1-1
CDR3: CASSADRVTEAFF

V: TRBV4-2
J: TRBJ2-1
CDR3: CASSQDPTSAYNEQFF

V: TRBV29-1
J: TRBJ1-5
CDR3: CSVEGGLGQPQHF

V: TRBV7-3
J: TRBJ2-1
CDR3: CASSLLGVTDYNEQFF

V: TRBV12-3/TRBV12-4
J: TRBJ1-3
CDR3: CASSRNSGNTIYF

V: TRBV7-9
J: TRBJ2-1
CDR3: CASSFQGSSYNEQFF

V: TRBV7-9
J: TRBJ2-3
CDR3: CASSLVGGDTQYF

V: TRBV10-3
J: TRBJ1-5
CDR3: CAISRDRRNQPQHF

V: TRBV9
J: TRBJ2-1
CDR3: CASSVGPTSGRGREQFF

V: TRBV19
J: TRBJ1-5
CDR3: CASSGQVNQPQHF

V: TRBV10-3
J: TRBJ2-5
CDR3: CAISDWAAQETQYF

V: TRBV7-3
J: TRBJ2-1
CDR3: CASSLNGPGLGNEQFF

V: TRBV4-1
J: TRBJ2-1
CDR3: CASSRFGGGALDEQFF

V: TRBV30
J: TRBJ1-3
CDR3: CAWSAPSNTIYF

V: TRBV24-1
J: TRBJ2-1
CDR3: CATSDPTKGNEQFF

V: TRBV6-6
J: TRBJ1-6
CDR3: CASSYGRNYNSPLHF

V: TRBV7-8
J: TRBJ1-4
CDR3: CASSLGGGRREKLFF

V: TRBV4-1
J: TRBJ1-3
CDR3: CASSPPGQLSGNTIYF

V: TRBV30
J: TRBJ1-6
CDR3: CAWSVEAYNSPLHF

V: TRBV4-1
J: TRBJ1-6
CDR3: CASSPEPPRQSQGDYNSPLHF

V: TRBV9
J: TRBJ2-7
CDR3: CASSVSTGGRYEQYF

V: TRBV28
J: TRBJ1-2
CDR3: CASSFSDRGRGYTF

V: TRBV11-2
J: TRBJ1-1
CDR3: CASSFSGVGEAFF

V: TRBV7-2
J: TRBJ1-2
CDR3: CASSLGGANYGYTF

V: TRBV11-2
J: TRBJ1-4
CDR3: CASSLAQVAASEKLFF

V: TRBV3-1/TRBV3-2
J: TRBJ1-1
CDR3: CASSQLGGTEAFF

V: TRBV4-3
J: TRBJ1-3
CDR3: CASSQEPGSGNTIYF

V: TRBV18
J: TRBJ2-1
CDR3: CASSPAQMYNEQFF

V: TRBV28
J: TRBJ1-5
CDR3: CASTPSPGSNQPQHF

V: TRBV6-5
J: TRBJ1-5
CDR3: CASSYSRGRQPQHF

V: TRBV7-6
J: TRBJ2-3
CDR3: CASSSGTGTDTQYF

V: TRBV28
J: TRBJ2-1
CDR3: CASREMGIRGNEQFF

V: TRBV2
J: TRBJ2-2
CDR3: CASSPTGLVGELFF

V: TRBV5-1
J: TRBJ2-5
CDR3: CASSLQLIGETQYF

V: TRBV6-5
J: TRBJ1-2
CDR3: CASSPARDRGIGYTF

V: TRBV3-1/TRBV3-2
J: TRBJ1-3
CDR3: CASRTSGNTIYF

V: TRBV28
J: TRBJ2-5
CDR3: CASSLLGGGETQYF

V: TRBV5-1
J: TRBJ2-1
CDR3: CASSFPLSGRVGSYNEQFF

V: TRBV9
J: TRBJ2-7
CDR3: CASSVVDRGYEQYF

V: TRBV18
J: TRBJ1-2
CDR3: CASSPRQGDYGYTF